The 14 T cell receptor beta chains listed next were all sequenced from one sample in a study of glioma-infiltrating T cells after dendritic cell vaccination. Assay used: immunoSEQ multiplex PCR; TCRdb lists only in-frame clones, some missing. The profile shows some 100,000 clones, approximately 81% of them singletons. Material: blood, obtained before dendritic cell vaccination. The receptor set was obtained from a human donor with glioblastoma.

The chain recombines TRBV7-8 with TRBJ1-5; 10 nucleotides agree with TRBD1. V gave up 2 bases and J gave up 5 bases; unmatched junction bases: 3. Germline CDR1 reads SGHVS; CDR2 reads FQNEAQ. CDR3 size: 15 residues. Written as DNA, the CDR3 is TGTGCCAGCAGCTTAAGGGACAGGGGCGATCAGCCCCAGCATTTT. It encodes CASSLRDRGDQPQHF.

V is TRBV11-2 and J is TRBJ1-2; D is unresolved. Germline V gives CDR1 SGHAT, CDR2 FQNNGV. The CDR3 is made up of 14 amino acids. Trimming left V 1 base short and J 6 bases short, with 12 bases between. The chain's CDR3 is CASSLVLGRDGYTF. The CDR3 coding sequence is TGTGCCAGCAGCTTAGTTCTCGGCCGGGATGGCTACACCTTC. Based on the CDR3 plus reference TRBV11-2 and TRBJ1-2, the full variable domain is EAGVAQSPRYKIIEKRQSVAFWCNPISGHATLYWYQQILGQGPKLLIQFQNNGVVDDSQLPKDRFSAERLKGVDSTLKIQPAKLEDSAVYLCASSLVLGRDGYTFGSGTRLTVV.

This chain links TRBV7-2 with TRBJ1-1, with D maybe TRBD1 (6 bases). CDR3 length equals 14 residues. V was trimmed by 5 bases and J by 2 bases, leaving 12 bases between them. Germline CDR1 and CDR2: SGHTA and FQGNSA. Here the CDR3 DNA reads TGTGCCAGCAGCCCAGGGGCCGCAAACACTGAAGCTTTCTTT. It translates to CASSPGAANTEAFF.

The rearrangement links TRBV30 to TRBJ1-2; the D gene is possibly TRBD1 (5 bases). Germline V gene sequence: CDR1 GTSNPN, CDR2 SVGIG (reference sequence). This CDR3 contains 12 residues. V was cut by 3 bases and J by 8 bases, with 13 bases left in between. CDR3 region: CAWSDQGLGYTF. CDR3 DNA: TGTGCCTGGAGCGACCAGGGATTGGGCTACACCTTC.

The sample holds one count of this clone. This chain links TRBV11-2 with TRBJ2-3; D remains unclear. CDR1 SGHAT and CDR2 FQNNGV come from the germline V gene. CDR3 length: 12 residues. The germline V and J ends were trimmed by 5 bases and 5 bases, with 8 bases remaining between them. The CDR3 DNA is TGTGCCAGCAGCCCGGGTGGAGATACGCAGTATTTT. Translated: CASSPGGDTQYF.

The chain carries TRBV19 and TRBJ2-3; D remains unclear. This CDR3 has 12 residues. Germline V CDR1 and CDR2: LNHDA, SQIVND (reference sequence). V was trimmed by 5 bases and J by 2 bases, leaving 5 bases between them. The chain's CDR3 is CASSPNTDTQYF. CDR3 nucleotide sequence: TGTGCCAGTAGTCCAAACACAGATACGCAGTATTTT.

The gene calls are TRBV4-2 and TRBJ2-3; TRBD2 might be the D (7 bases). CDR3 length equals 15 residues. The V and J ends lost 1 base and 2 bases respectively, with 10 bases between them. CDR1 LGHNA and CDR2 YNFKEQ come from the germline V gene. CDR3 sequence (DNA): TGTGCCAGCAGCCAAGTGCGGGGGCTCACAGATACGCAGTATTTT. Amino acid sequence: CASSQVRGLTDTQYF.

This clone appeared once. The chain employs TRBV5-1 and TRBJ1-3; 7 bases are shared with TRBD1. The length of the CDR3 is 15 residues. Losses at the gene ends were 4 bases for V and 4 bases for J; bases not matched to a gene: 8. Germline lookup yields CDR1 SGHRS and CDR2 YFSETQ. The CDR3 DNA reads as TGCGCCAGCAGCACCACAGGGGCTCGAGGAAACACCATATATTTT. The encoded protein is CASSTTGARGNTIYF.

J is TRBJ1-1 and V is TRBV5-1, with D tentatively TRBD1 (5 bases). The V end lost 0 bases, the J end lost 11 bases, and 14 bases lay between the germline ends. Germline CDR1 and CDR2: SGHRS and YFSETQ. The CDR3 is made up of 13 amino acids. DNA of the CDR3: TGCGCCAGCAGCTTGGGGCAAACCCGGGGGGCTTTCTTT. It yields the protein CASSLGQTRGAFF.

CDR3 nucleotides: TGTGCCAGCAGCCCCCTCCAGCGGAAGACCACAGATACGCAGTATTTT. This translates into CASSPLQRKTTDTQYF. The chain carries TRBV5-4 and TRBJ2-3, with a weak D call TRBD2 (5 bases). The CDR3 totals 16 residues. Germline V gene lookup returns CDR1 SGHNT and CDR2 YYREEE (reference sequence). The germline V and J ends were trimmed by 4 bases and 2 bases, with 17 bases remaining between them.

The chain carries TRBV4-2 and TRBJ2-2, with 8 bases identical to TRBD1. The V and J ends lost 5 bases and 2 bases, in that order; junction bases with no gene match: 1. The CDR3 contains 14 residues. Germline V CDR1 and CDR2: LGHNA, YNFKEQ. The CDR3 protein is CASSAGGNTGELFF. CDR3 DNA: TGTGCCAGCAGCGCAGGGGGCAACACCGGGGAGCTGTTTTTT.

The chain has TRBV11-2 and TRBJ1-5, with 7 nucleotides matching TRBD1. The germline CDR1 and CDR2 sequences are SGHAT and FQNNGV. CDR3 length equals 13 residues. V gave up 5 bases and J gave up 9 bases; unmatched junction bases: 7. CDR3 nucleotide sequence: TGTGCCAGCAGCATGGGACAGAGAGCGCCCCAGCATTTT. Translation gives CASSMGQRAPQHF.

The chain recombines TRBV6-5 with TRBJ1-1, with a weak D call TRBD1 (6 bases). The CDR3 length is 13 residues. Germline V gene sequence: CDR1 MNHEY, CDR2 SVGAGI. Deletions cut 5 bases from V and 4 bases from J, with 11 bases between. DNA for the CDR3: TGTGCCAGCAGTATTACAGGGACCACTGAAGCTTTCTTT. It is translated as CASSITGTTEAFF.

The rearrangement links TRBV9 to TRBJ2-6, with TRBD2 matching 9 bases. The CDR3 totals 15 residues. V lost 3 bases to trimming and J lost 3 bases; unmatched junction nucleotides: 1. Germline lookup yields CDR1 SGDLS and CDR2 YYNGEE. DNA for the CDR3: TGTGCCAGCAGCGCGACTAGCGGTGGGGCCAACGTCCTGACTTTC. Its translation is CASSATSGGANVLTF.